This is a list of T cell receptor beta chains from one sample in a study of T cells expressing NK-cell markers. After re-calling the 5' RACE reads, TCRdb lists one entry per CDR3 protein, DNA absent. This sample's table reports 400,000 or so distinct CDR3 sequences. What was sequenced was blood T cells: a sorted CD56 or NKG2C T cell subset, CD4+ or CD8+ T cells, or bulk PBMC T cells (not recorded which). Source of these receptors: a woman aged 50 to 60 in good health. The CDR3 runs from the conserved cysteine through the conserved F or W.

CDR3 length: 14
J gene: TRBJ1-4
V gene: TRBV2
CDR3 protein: CASSGTDFNEKLFF

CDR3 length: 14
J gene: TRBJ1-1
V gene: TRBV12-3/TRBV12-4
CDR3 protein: CASTNYGDDTEAFF

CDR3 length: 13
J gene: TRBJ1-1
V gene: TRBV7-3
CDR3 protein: CASSSLAGTEAFF

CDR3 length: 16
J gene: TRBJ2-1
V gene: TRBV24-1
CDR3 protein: CATSDSGTSNYNEQFF

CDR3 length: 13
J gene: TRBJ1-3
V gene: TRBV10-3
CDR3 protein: CAIRRATGNTIYF

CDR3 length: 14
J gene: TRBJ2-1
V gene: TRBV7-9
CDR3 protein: CASSQSDRGHEQFF

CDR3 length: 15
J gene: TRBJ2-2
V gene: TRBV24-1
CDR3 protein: CATSPLRGITGELFF

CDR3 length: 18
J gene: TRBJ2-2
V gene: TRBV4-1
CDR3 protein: CASSQDSLETAWPGELFF

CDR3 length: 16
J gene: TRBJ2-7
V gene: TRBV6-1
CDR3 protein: CASSSPAGQALYEQYF

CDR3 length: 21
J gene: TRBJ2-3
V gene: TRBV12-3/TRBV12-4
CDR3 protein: CASSPPDRSLLAGGSTDTQYF

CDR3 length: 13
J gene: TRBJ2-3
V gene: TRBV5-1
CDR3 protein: CASSLLYTDTQYF

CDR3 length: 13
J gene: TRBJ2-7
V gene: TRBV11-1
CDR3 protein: CASTSSPSNEQYF

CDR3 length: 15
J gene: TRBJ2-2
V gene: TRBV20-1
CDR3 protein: CSAMSPGLAGAGLFF

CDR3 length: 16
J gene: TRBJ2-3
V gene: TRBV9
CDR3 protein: CASSVGGLAGPDTQYF

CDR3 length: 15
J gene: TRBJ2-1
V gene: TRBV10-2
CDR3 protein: CAALVGDGRGNEQFF

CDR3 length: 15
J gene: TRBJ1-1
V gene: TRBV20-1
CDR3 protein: CSASDRVSGSTEAFF

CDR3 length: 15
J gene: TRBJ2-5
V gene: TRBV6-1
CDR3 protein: CASSEEVRGQETQYF

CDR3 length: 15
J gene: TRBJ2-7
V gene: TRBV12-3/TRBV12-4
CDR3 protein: CASSFGEGVSYEQYF

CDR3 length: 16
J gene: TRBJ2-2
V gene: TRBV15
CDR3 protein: CATSRARGVGTGELFF

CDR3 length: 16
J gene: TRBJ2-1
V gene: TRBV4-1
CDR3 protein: CASSQVPSGVYNEQFF

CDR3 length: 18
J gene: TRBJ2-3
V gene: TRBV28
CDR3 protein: CASSFARGAGVGTDTQYF

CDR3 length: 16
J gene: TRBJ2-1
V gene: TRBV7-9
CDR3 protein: CASSSHSGRGYNEQFF

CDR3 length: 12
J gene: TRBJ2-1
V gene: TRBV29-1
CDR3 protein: CSVATHGGEQFF

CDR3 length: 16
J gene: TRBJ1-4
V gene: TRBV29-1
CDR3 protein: CSVSGPTILTAEKLFF

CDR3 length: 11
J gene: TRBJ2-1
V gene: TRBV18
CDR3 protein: CASSGPNEQFF

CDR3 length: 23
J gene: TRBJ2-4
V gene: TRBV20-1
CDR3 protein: CSAESGLAGGKDSRPLAKNIQYF

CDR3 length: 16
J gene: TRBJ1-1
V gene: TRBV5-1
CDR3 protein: CASSPIRQGREGNCIF

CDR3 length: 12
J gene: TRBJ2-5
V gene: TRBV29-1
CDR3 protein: CSVAFVGETQYF

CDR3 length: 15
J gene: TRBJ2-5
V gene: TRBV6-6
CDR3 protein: CASSYPLGSQETQYF

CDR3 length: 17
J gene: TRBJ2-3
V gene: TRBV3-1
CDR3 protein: CASSHTTGRRGTDTQYF

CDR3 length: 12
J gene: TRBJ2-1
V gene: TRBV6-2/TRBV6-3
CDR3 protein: CASQGLAGEQFF

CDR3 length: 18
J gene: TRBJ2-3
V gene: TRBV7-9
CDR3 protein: CASTRGTSGRSSTDTQYF

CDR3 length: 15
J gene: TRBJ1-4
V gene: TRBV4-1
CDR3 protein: CASSQDPRGREKLFF

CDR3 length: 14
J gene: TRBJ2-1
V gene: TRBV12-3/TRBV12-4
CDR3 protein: CASSSRGGRREQFF

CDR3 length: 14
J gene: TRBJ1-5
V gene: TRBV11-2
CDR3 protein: CASSVKGSNQPQHF

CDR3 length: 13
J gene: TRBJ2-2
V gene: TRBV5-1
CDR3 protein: CASSLLLTGELFF

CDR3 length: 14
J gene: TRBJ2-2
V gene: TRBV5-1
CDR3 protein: CASSLLQGDGELFF

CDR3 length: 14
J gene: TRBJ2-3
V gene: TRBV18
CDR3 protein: CASSPLGQSDTQYF

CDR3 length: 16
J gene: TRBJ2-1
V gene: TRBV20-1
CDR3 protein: CSAFDQGEAGYNEQFF

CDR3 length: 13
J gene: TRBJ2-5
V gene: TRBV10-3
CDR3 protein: CAIRPSEQETQYF

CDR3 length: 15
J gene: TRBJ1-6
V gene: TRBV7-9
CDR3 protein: CASSEGDRDNSPLHF

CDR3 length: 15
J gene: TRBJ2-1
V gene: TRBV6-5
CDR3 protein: CASRKGTSGSPRQFF

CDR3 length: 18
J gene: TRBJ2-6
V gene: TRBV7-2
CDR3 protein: CASSLVVRLTSGANVLTF

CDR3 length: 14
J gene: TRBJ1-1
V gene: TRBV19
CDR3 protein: CASGQSTMNTEAFF

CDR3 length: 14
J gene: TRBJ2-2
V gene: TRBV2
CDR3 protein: CASSEVRGTGELFF

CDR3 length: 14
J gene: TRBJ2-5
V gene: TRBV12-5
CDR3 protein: CASAKDRVTETQYF

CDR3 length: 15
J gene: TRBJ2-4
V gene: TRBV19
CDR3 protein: CASSVGRLAKNIQYF

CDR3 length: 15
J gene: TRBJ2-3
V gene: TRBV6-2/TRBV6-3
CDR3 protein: CASKGSGRRRDTQYF

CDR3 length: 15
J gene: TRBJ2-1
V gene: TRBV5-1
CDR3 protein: CASTPDYTSVHEQFF

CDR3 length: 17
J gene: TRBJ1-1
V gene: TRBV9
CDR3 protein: CASSVVGTGNLNTEAFF

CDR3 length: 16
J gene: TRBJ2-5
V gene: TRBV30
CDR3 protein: CAWSVMGAPSQETQYF

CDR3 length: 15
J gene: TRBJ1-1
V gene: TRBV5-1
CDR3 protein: CASSSPGQGNTEAFF